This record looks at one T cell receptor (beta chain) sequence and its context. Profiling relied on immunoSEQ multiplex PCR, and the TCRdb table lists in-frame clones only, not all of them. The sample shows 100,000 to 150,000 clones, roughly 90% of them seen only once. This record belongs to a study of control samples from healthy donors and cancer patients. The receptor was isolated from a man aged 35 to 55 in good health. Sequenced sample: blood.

In DNA form, the CDR3 reads TGTGCCAGCAGCTTGCGGTCCTTTTGGGCGGTAGGATACGAGCAGTACTTC. Translating it yields CASSLRSFWAVGYEQYF. J is TRBJ2-7 and V is TRBV5-6; D unclear. Trimming stripped 1 base from V and 4 bases from J, with 21 bases between. CDR3 length: 17 amino acids. Germline V gene lookup returns CDR1 SGHDT and CDR2 YYEEEE.